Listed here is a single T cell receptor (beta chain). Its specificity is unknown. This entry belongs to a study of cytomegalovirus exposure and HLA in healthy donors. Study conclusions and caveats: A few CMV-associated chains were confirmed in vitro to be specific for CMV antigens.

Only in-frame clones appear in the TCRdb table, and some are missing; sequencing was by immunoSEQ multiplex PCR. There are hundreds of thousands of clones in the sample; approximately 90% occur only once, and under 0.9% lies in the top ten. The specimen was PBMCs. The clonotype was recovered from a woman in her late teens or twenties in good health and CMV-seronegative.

CDR3 nucleotide sequence: TGTGCCAGCAGCGTTAGTAGCGGGACTGAAGCTTTCTTT. The encoded protein is CASSVSSGTEAFF. The chain joins TRBV9 to TRBJ1-1; D call uncertain. The CDR3 consists of 13 residues. CDR1 and CDR2 from the germline V gene are SGDLS and YYNGEE. Trimming removed 2 bases from V and 5 bases from J, with 10 bases in between.